A selection of T cell receptor beta chains follows, all from one sample in a study of blood T cell repertoires in COVID-19. Only in-frame clones appear in the TCRdb table, and some are missing; sequencing was by immunoSEQ multiplex PCR. This sample has under 300,000 clones, with roughly nine tenths found just once. Source material: peripheral blood. The receptors shown here come from a young woman with COVID-19, enrolled during active disease. Both conserved end residues are part of each CDR3. D genes are given only for firm matches. Clone size, where shown, is once, few, many, or a class for clones that have expanded.

d_gene | j_gene | v_gene | abundance | CDR3nt | CDR3aa
. | TRBJ2-1 | TRBV29-1 | . | TGCAGCGTTGATTACAGGTCCAATTACAATGAGCAGTTCTTC | CSVDYRSNYNEQFF
TRBD1 | TRBJ2-1 | TRBV5-4 | . | TGTGCCAGCAGCTTGCCGGGACAGGGTTACAATGAGCAGTTCTTC | CASSLPGQGYNEQFF
. | TRBJ1-2 | TRBV5-1 | . | TGCGCCAGTACTCCCGCGGCGGACTATGGCTACACCTTC | CASTPAADYGYTF
TRBD1 | TRBJ2-5 | TRBV27 | once | TGTGCCAGCAGCGATAGGGGGCATAGAGAGACCCAGTACTTC | CASSDRGHRETQYF
TRBD1 | TRBJ2-4 | TRBV6-1 | . | TGTGCCAGCAGTGAATCTCTGCCCTATCGGACAGGGGGCAACATTCAGTACTTC | CASSESLPYRTGGNIQYF
. | TRBJ1-2 | TRBV11-2 | . | TGTGCCAGCAGCTCCCAATCCTGGGCAGGGTTATCCTTT | CASSSQSWAGLSF
TRBD1 | TRBJ1-4 | TRBV3-1/TRBV3-2 | . | TGTGCCAGCAGCCTTGACACAGGGGGCAATGAAAAACTGTTTTTT | CASSLDTGGNEKLFF
. | TRBJ1-3 | TRBV12-3/TRBV12-4 | few | TGTGCCAGCTCCAGGGGAAACACCATATATTTT | CASSRGNTIYF
. | TRBJ2-3 | TRBV5-6 | . | TGTGCCAGCAGCGGGGGGGCTAGCGGCACAGATACGCAGTATTTT | CASSGGASGTDTQYF
TRBD1 | TRBJ1-2 | TRBV19 | . | TGTGCCAGTAGTGACAGGGGGCTAAGCTACACCTTC | CASSDRGLSYTF
. | TRBJ1-2 | TRBV6-1 | . | TGTGCCAGCAGTGGGGTTCATGGGAGGGAAATGTCGGGTGGCTACACCTTC | CASSGVHGREMSGGYTF
TRBD1 | TRBJ1-4 | TRBV7-6 | . | TGTGCCAGCAGCTCGTACCCGGGACAGGGACATTTAGGGGGAAAACTGTTTTTT | CASSSYPGQGHLGGKLFF
. | TRBJ1-2 | TRBV5-1 | . | TGCGCCAGCAGCTTGGCGGGTGCCAACAACTATGGCTACACCTTC | CASSLAGANNYGYTF
TRBD1 | TRBJ2-1 | TRBV5-1 | . | TGCGCCAGCAGCCCGGGACAGACCTCCTCGAATGAGCAGTTCTTC | CASSPGQTSSNEQFF
. | TRBJ2-7 | TRBV14 | . | TGTGCCAGCAGCCAAGATCTGAAGGGACACCTGGCAAACGAGCAGTACTTC | CASSQDLKGHLANEQYF
TRBD1 | TRBJ1-1 | TRBV19 | . | TGTGCCAGTCGGCGGGGACAGCTGAACACTGAAGCTTTCTTT | CASRRGQLNTEAFF
. | TRBJ2-5 | TRBV11-3 | . | TGTGCCAGCAGCTCGAGCCTAGACGAGACCCAGTACTTC | CASSSSLDETQYF
TRBD2 | TRBJ2-3 | TRBV5-1 | . | TGCGCCAGCAGCTTCGGGACTAGCGGGGGGGCCATGGCAGATACGCAGTATTTT | CASSFGTSGGAMADTQYF
TRBD1 | TRBJ1-6 | TRBV4-1 | . | TGCGCCAGCAGACGGACAGGGGGTAATTCACCCCTCCACTTT | CASRRTGGNSPLHF
. | TRBJ1-5 | TRBV18 | . | TGTGCCAGCTCACCCGGGGGCAATCAGCCCCAGCATTTT | CASSPGGNQPQHF
TRBD1 | TRBJ2-6 | TRBV6-4 | . | TGTGCCAGCCGTCCGGCCGGGACAGGGGGCGCTGGGGCCAACGTCCTGACTTTC | CASRPAGTGGAGANVLTF
. | TRBJ2-1 | TRBV7-8 | . | TGTGCCAGCAGCTTAGCCCGGGGGTACGAATACAATGAGCAGTTCTTC | CASSLARGYEYNEQFF
. | TRBJ2-3 | TRBV4-1 | once | TGCGCCAGCAGCCAGACCCCTGGCCGGGGGTCGAGCACAGATACGCAGTATTTT | CASSQTPGRGSSTDTQYF
. | TRBJ1-6 | TRBV6-2/TRBV6-3 | . | TGTGCCAGCAGTTGGACAGATTATTCACCCCTCCACTTT | CASSWTDYSPLHF
TRBD1 | TRBJ2-1 | TRBV10-1 | . | TGCGCCAGCAGCGGGGAGGCAGGGGGCTATGAGCAGTTCTTC | CASSGEAGGYEQFF
. | TRBJ1-5 | TRBV30 | . | TGTGCCTGGAGTGTACAGGGAGGGGGTCAGCCCCAGCATTTT | CAWSVQGGGQPQHF
TRBD1 | TRBJ2-6 | TRBV5-1 | . | TGCGCCAGCAGCTTAGGGTTAGACAGGGCCTCCTATTCTGGGGCCAACGTCCTGACTTTC | CASSLGLDRASYSGANVLTF
TRBD1 | TRBJ1-3 | TRBV3-1/TRBV3-2 | . | TGTGCCAGCAGCCAAGATCCAGGACAGGGGATGGACACCATATATTTT | CASSQDPGQGMDTIYF
TRBD1 | TRBJ1-3 | TRBV12-5 | . | TGTGCTAGTGGTTTGCTCGGACAGGGAGGAAACACCATATATTTT | CASGLLGQGGNTIYF
TRBD1 | TRBJ2-6 | TRBV24-1 | . | TGTGCCACCAGTGATGGGACAGCCTTGGGGGCCAACGTCCTGACTTTC | CATSDGTALGANVLTF
TRBD1 | TRBJ2-3 | TRBV16 | . | TGTGCCAGCAGCCCTAAACGGGACAGGGGAAACACAGATACGCAGTATTTT | CASSPKRDRGNTDTQYF
. | TRBJ1-2 | TRBV19 | . | TGTGCCAGTAGTATAGCCAGGATATTTGATGGCTACACCTTC | CASSIARIFDGYTF
TRBD1 | TRBJ2-1 | TRBV7-2 | . | TGTGCCAGCAACAGGGGGTACAATGAGCAGTTCTTC | CASNRGYNEQFF
TRBD2 | TRBJ2-7 | TRBV11-2 | few | TGTGCCAGCAGCCCTAGCGGCGGCTCCTACGAGCAGTACTTC | CASSPSGGSYEQYF
. | TRBJ1-1 | TRBV2 | . | TGTGCCAGCAGGCCGGAGGGCGGGGGCACTGAAGCTTTCTTT | CASRPEGGGTEAFF
TRBD1 | TRBJ2-7 | TRBV6-5 | . | TGTGCCAGCAAAATGGGACAGGAACCCTCCTACGAGCAGTACTTC | CASKMGQEPSYEQYF
. | TRBJ2-7 | TRBV2 | . | TGTGCCAGCAGGGAATTTAGTTACTACGAGCAGTACTTC | CASREFSYYEQYF
. | TRBJ1-3 | TRBV4-1 | . | TGCGCCAGCAGCCAGCGTGCGGGCGGCTCTGGAAACACCATATATTTT | CASSQRAGGSGNTIYF
. | TRBJ2-7 | TRBV4-2 | . | TGTGCCAGCAGCCAAGGGGGCAGGGGAAACTACGAGCAGTACTTC | CASSQGGRGNYEQYF
TRBD1 | TRBJ2-7 | TRBV4-1 | . | TGCGCCAGCAGCCCGCACTCCGGGACAGGGGCGGACGAGCAGTACTTC | CASSPHSGTGADEQYF
. | TRBJ2-3 | TRBV9 | . | TGTGCCAGCAGCGTAACGGTCCGGGATCTCACAGATACGCAGTATTTT | CASSVTVRDLTDTQYF
. | TRBJ2-5 | TRBV18 | . | TGTGCCAGCTCACCGATGCGGGTCCTCCAAGAGACCCAGTACTTC | CASSPMRVLQETQYF
. | TRBJ1-5 | TRBV6-6 | . | TGTGCCAGCAGTTACTTAGGGGGGGACGATCAGCCCCAGCATTTT | CASSYLGGDDQPQHF
. | TRBJ1-2 | TRBV29-1 | . | TGCAGCGTTGAAAGCGGGTCCCCGGGAACTGGCTACACCTTC | CSVESGSPGTGYTF
. | TRBJ2-5 | TRBV6-5 | once | TGTGCCACACTTTCGAGGGTGGGCGAGACCCAGTACTTC | CATLSRVGETQYF
TRBD1 | TRBJ2-3 | TRBV29-1 | . | TGCAGCGTTCAATCCGGGACAGCTACGCAGTATTTT | CSVQSGTATQYF
. | TRBJ2-1 | TRBV7-9 | . | TGTGCCAGCAGCTCGAAGACATATTCGAGTGAGCAGTTCTTC | CASSSKTYSSEQFF
. | TRBJ1-5 | TRBV11-2 | . | TGTGCCAGCAGCCCCTGGGGAGATCAGCCCCAGCATTTT | CASSPWGDQPQHF
. | TRBJ1-2 | TRBV7-9 | . | TGTGCCAGCAGCGCAGGACCAGGGGCGCTAAGGTCTGGCTACACCTTC | CASSAGPGALRSGYTF
TRBD2 | TRBJ2-5 | TRBV4-1 | . | TGCGCCAGCAGCCCTATAGCGGGGGGCCCCAGAGTTGCCCAGTACTTC | CASSPIAGGPRVAQYF
. | TRBJ2-7 | TRBV28 | . | TGTGCCAGCCGCGGGGCGGGGCCATCCTACGAGCAGTACTTC | CASRGAGPSYEQYF
TRBD1 | TRBJ2-7 | TRBV5-6 | . | TGTGCCAGCAGCTCAAACCAGGACAGGAAGCAGTACTTC | CASSSNQDRKQYF
. | TRBJ2-3 | TRBV7-8 | . | TGTGCCAGCAGCTTCCAACTAAGGAGCACAGATACGCAGTATTTT | CASSFQLRSTDTQYF